This T cell receptor beta chain comes out of a study of regulatory T cells in long-lasting Graves disease. The CDR3 is made up of 15 amino acids. The germline gives CDR1 DFQATT, CDR2 SNEGSKA (reference sequence). Unmatched junction bases numbered 9, after V lost 0 bases and J lost 6 bases. CDR3-region Arm-PCR and iRepertoire HTBI primers produced the TCR beta libraries. TCRdb ran MiXCR on the multiplex PCR reads and lists one entry per CDR3 protein. The profile shows 530,000 or so distinct CDR3 sequences, around 16% of them singletons. The time point denotes: newly diagnosed GD, antithyroid drugs for less than 3 months. PBMC RNA served as the TCR library source. In addition, the sample was reused for a study of T cells in Graves' hyperthyroidism and ophthalmopathy. That investigation notes: The HTBI primer set served for first-round RT-PCR of the TCR CDR3.

The rearrangement joins TRBV20-1 to TRBJ2-7; 9 bases map to TRBD2. This specimen was peripheral blood mononuclear cells (PBMCs), taken at new diagnosis, from a patient treated with antithyroid drugs. The clonotype was recovered from a man in his late teens or twenties with Graves disease. Here the CDR3 DNA reads TGCAGTGCTAGAGATATGGCGGGAGGGTCGGGCGAGCAGTACTTC. This sequence encodes CSARDMAGGSGEQYF.